This record covers a single TCR beta chain. The target antigen is unknown. The assay was immunoSEQ multiplex PCR, and TCRdb's table has in-frame clones only and misses some. Among about 44,000 clones listed, roughly 76% were seen once. This record belongs to a study of cytotoxic CD8 clonotypes in ibrutinib-treated CLL. The germline gives CDR1 SGHTS, CDR2 YDEGEE. This CDR3 contains 14 residues. V lost 5 bases and J lost 5, with 14 bases in between. Study outcomes and limitations: Ibrutinib response saw clonality rise, and progression saw it return toward baseline. Stable or contracted on treatment, public clonotypes were also uncommon. Clonality was higher at baseline than in age-matched healthy donors and tracked circulating CD8+ T-cell counts.

The input for sequencing was PBMCs, taken after 12 months of ibrutinib treatment. The genes are TRBV5-8 and TRBJ2-1; the D gene is possibly TRBD2 (7 bases). The clonotype originates from a human donor with chronic lymphocytic leukemia. In DNA, the CDR3 is TGTGCCAGCAGAAGGAGGGGGGGACACAATGAGCAGTTCTTC. As protein: CASRRRGGHNEQFF.